One and the same sample provided the 11 T cell receptor beta chains below, sequenced in a study of shared clonotypes between healthy human individuals. The repertoire was sequenced with immunoSEQ multiplex PCR; TCRdb's copy has only in-frame clones and lacks some. The repertoire holds around 700,000 clones, 73% seen once, with around 1.8% in the top ten. Sequencing was carried out using memory CD4+ T cells sorted from blood. The subset: CD45RA-negative fraction. Receptors originate from a woman younger than 45 in good health.

This rearrangement joins TRBV29-1 to TRBJ2-3, with 9 bases matching TRBD2. Germline V gene sequence: CDR1 SQVTM, CDR2 ANQGSEA. There are 16 residues in the CDR3. The V segment lost 0 bases and the J segment 2 bases; nucleotides outside the gene matches: 6. CDR3 sequence reads: CSVEDRAGGPTDTQYF. As DNA, the CDR3 is TGCAGCGTTGAAGATCGGGCGGGAGGGCCCACAGATACGCAGTATTTT.

The gene calls are TRBV12-5 and TRBJ1-2; D gene uncertain. The CDR3 is made up of 13 amino acids. V lost 5 bases and J 8 bases, leaving 15 bases between the germline ends. CDR1 and CDR2 (germline): LGHNT, FRNRAP. The CDR3 here is CASGPGPHRGYTF. The CDR3, as DNA: TGTGCTAGTGGTCCTGGACCACACCGGGGCTACACCTTC.

CDR3 DNA: TGCGCCAGCAGCCCAGAGGCGGGCACCGGGGAGCTGTTTTTT. Translated: CASSPEAGTGELFF. This chain joins TRBV5-1 and TRBJ2-2; tentative D call: TRBD2 (5 bases). CDR3 length equals 14 residues. Germline V lookup: CDR1 SGHRS, CDR2 YFSETQ. The germline V and J ends were trimmed by 4 bases and 4 bases, with 11 bases remaining between them.

This chain links TRBV2 with TRBJ2-7; TRBD2 matches at 9 bases. J gave up 4 bases and V 7 bases, and 8 bases lay outside the gene matches. CDR1 is SNHLY, CDR2 FYNNEI, per germline. This CDR3 has 14 amino acids. CDR3 nucleotides: TGTGCCAGCATGGCGCGGGAGGGCCCTTACGAGCAGTACTTC. Translating it yields CASMAREGPYEQYF.

A few counts support this clone. The chain employs TRBV14 and TRBJ2-5, with D possibly being TRBD1 (6 bases). CDR1 is SGHDN, CDR2 FVKESK, per germline. Trimming took off 0 bases at V and 13 bases at J, with 15 bases between the two ends. The CDR3 has 13 residues. The CDR3 region is CASSQDWGQPSYF. In DNA form, the CDR3 reads TGTGCCAGCAGCCAAGATTGGGGGCAGCCCTCGTACTTC. The full variable domain, in which reference TRBV14 and TRBJ2-5 provide the parts outside the CDR3, is EAGVTQFPSHSVIEKGQTVTLRCDPISGHDNLYWYRRVMGKEIKFLLHFVKESKQDESGMPNNRFLAERTGGTYSTLKVQPAELEDSGVYFCASSQDWGQPSYFGPGTRLLVL.

This clone appeared a few times. The chain joins TRBV18 to TRBJ2-7; D gene ambiguous. The germline V gene encodes CDR1 KGHSH and CDR2 LQKENI. The CDR3 extends over 16 amino acids. The germline V and J ends were trimmed by 0 bases and 0 bases, with 12 bases remaining between them. The CDR3 sequence is CASSPPSTSRSYEQYF. In DNA form, the CDR3 reads TGTGCCAGCTCACCACCTTCGACAAGCCGCTCCTACGAGCAGTACTTC.

The genes are TRBV16 and TRBJ1-1; 8 nucleotides agree with TRBD1. V lost 3 bases and J lost 9; bases outside the gene matches: 12. Germline-derived CDR1 and CDR2 are KGHSY and FQNENV. The CDR3 length is 15 residues. The CDR3 nucleotides read TGTGCCAGCAGCCACCTCGGGACAGGTCGCCAAAAAGCTTTCTTT. Encoded protein: CASSHLGTGRQKAFF.

V usage is TRBV5-1 and J usage is TRBJ2-3; TRBD1 is a possible D gene (6 bases). The CDR3 sequence is 14 residues long. V lost 4 bases, J lost 1 base, and 10 bases lay in between. Per the germline V gene, CDR1 is SGHRS and CDR2 is YFSETQ. CDR3 loop: CASSLQGGTDTQYF. CDR3 nucleotide sequence: TGCGCCAGCAGCCTACAGGGTGGCACAGATACGCAGTATTTT.

DNA for the CDR3: TGTGCCAGCAGTGAAGGGGGAGGCAATCAGCCCCAGCATTTT. It is translated as CASSEGGGNQPQHF. V gene TRBV2 combines with J gene TRBJ1-5; no clear D gene. The V gene lost 1 base and the J gene lost 2 bases, with 6 bases spanning the gap. This CDR3 contains 14 residues. Germline loops: CDR1 SNHLY, CDR2 FYNNEI.

This clone showed up many times. The chain uses TRBV7-2 and TRBJ2-1, with 10 bases lining up with TRBD2. V shed 5 bases, J shed 2 bases, and the junction held 6 bases outside the gene matches. The CDR3 has 16 amino acids. Germline values: CDR1 SGHTA, CDR2 FQGNSA. CDR3: CASSAPAGGPYNEQFF. CDR3 DNA: TGTGCCAGCAGCGCGCCAGCGGGAGGGCCCTACAATGAGCAGTTCTTC.

This clone was counted only a few times. This chain links TRBV6-5 with TRBJ1-1; perhaps TRBD1 as D (5 bases). The CDR3 covers 14 residues. From germline, CDR1 is MNHEY and CDR2 SVGAGI. V was clipped by 4 bases and J by 1 base, with 10 bases between them. The chain's CDR3 is CASSSPGRNTEAFF. For the CDR3, the DNA is TGTGCCAGCAGTTCCCCAGGGCGGAACACTGAAGCTTTCTTT.